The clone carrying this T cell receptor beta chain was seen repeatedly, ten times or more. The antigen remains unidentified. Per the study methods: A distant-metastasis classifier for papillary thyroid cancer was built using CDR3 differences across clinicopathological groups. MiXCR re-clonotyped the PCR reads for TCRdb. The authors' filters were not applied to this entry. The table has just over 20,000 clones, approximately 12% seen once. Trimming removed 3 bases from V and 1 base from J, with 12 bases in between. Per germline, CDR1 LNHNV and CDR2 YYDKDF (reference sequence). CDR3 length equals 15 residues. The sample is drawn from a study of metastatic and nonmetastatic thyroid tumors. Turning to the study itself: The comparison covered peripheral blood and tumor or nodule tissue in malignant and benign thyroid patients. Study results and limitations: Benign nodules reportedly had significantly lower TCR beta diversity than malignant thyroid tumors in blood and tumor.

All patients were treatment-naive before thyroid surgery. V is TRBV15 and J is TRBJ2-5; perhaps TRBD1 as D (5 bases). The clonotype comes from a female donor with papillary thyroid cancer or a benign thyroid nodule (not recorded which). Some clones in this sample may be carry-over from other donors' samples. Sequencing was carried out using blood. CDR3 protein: CATSSVGRLQETQYF. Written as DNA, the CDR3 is TGTGCCACCAGCAGCGTGGGGCGACTCCAAGAGACCCAGTACTTC. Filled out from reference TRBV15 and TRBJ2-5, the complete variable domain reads DAMVIQNPRYQVTQFGKPVTLSCSQTLNHNVMYWYQQKSSQAPKLLFHYYDKDFNNEADTPDNFQSRRPNTSFCFLDIRSPGLGDTAMYLCATSSVGRLQETQYFGPGTRLLVL.